This TCR beta chain was documented in a study of T cell clonality in common variable immunodeficiency. Unmatched junction bases numbered 11, after V lost 10 bases and J lost 4 bases. Germline CDR1 reads SNHLY; CDR2 reads FYNNEI. The CDR3 extends over 15 amino acids. Points from the study as a whole: Reportedly, TCR beta sequences from common variable immunodeficiency showed fewer deletions and N-nucleotide insertions.

Profiling relied on immunoSEQ multiplex PCR, and the TCRdb table lists in-frame clones only, not all of them. The sample was found to contain approximately 24,000 clones, and every one recurs. As concerns this clone: What it binds is unknown. With the read ending 3 residues before the CDR3 end, the germline J gene is used to fill in that end.

Donors gave roughly 4.5 to 8.5 ml heparinized peripheral whole blood. The source material was peripheral blood mononuclear cells. The gene calls are TRBV2 and TRBJ2-1; 9 nucleotides line up with TRBD2. The receptor comes from a human donor with common variable immunodeficiency. This CDR3 reads CATRGGGRVYNEQFF. The CDR3 bases that were read are TGTGCCACCCGGGGGGGCGGGAGGGTTTACAATGAG. The whole variable domain, filled in from reference TRBV2 and TRBJ2-1, reads EPEVTQTPSHQVTQMGQEVILRCVPISNHLYFYWYRQILGQKVEFLVSFYNNEISEKSEIFDDQFSVERPDGSNFTLKIRSTKLEDSAMYFCATRGGGRVYNEQFFGPGTRLTVL.